These 18 T cell receptor beta chains originate from one sample sequenced in a study of shared clonotypes between healthy human individuals. The method was immunoSEQ multiplex PCR; TCRdb's version includes in-frame clones alone and lacks a portion of them. The sample gives millions of clones, 85% to 95% of which show up once; 0.35% to 0.45% is in the top ten. Input material: naive CD4+ T cells from PBMCs. The subset is: CD45RA+ positively selected. The receptors stem from a man in his late teens or twenties in good health. Some clones in this sample may be carry-over from other donors' samples.

This rearrangement joins TRBV5-1 to TRBJ2-7, with TRBD2 matching 9 bases. Germline lookup yields CDR1 SGHRS and CDR2 YFSETQ. The CDR3 loop spans 15 amino acids. The V gene end was trimmed by 0 bases and the J gene end by 5 bases; junction bases not matched to a gene: 6. The CDR3 DNA sequence: TGCGCCAGCAGCTTGGAGGTTAGCGGGAGCCACGAGCAGTACTTC. Translated: CASSLEVSGSHEQYF.

The chain recombines TRBV11-3 with TRBJ2-1, with TRBD2 matching 7 bases. The CDR3 is made up of 14 amino acids. The V and J ends lost 3 bases and 6 bases, in that order; junction bases with no gene match: 5. Germline V lookup: CDR1 SGHNT, CDR2 YENEEA. CDR3 residues: CASSFGREPNEQFF. The CDR3 nucleotides read TGTGCCAGCAGCTTCGGGCGGGAGCCCAATGAGCAGTTCTTC.

The CDR3 reads CASSGPNEQYF. CDR3 in DNA: TGTGCCAGCAGCGGTCCCAACGAGCAGTACTTC. The rearrangement uses TRBV6-6 and TRBJ2-7; D remains unclear. CDR3 length: 11 amino acids. Germline CDR1 is MNHNY and CDR2 is SVGAGI (reference sequence). The ends were cut back, 6 bases at V and 5 bases at J, with 8 bases in the middle.

The V call is TRBV28, the J call TRBJ1-5; D not certain. The germline CDR1 and CDR2 sequences are MDHEN and SYDVKM. The CDR3 is made up of 16 amino acids. V was shortened by 3 bases and J by 0 bases, with 12 bases between the two germline ends. CDR3 DNA: TGTGCCAGCAGTTTTGGACGGACTTATAGCAATCAGCCCCAGCATTTT. This codes for CASSFGRTYSNQPQHF.

DNA for the CDR3: TGTGCCAGCAGCCGGGGAAGGGGAGGGCTAGCGGACAATGAGCAGTTCTTC. Its translation is CASSRGRGGLADNEQFF. This chain joins TRBV7-9 and TRBJ2-1; 7 bases line up with TRBD2. With 5 bases clipped from V and 5 bases from J, the junction kept 15 bases outside the gene matches. Germline lookup yields CDR1 SEHNR and CDR2 FQNEAQ (reference sequence). This CDR3 has 17 amino acids.

The chain links TRBV6-5 to TRBJ2-5, with D possibly being TRBD1 or TRBD2 (6 bases each). Deletions cut 6 bases from V and 5 bases from J, with 22 bases between. Germline lookup yields CDR1 MNHEY and CDR2 SVGAGI. The CDR3 is made up of 16 amino acids. Here the CDR3 DNA reads TGTGCCAGCAGCTACCCCATTTCCGGGGGCCGGGAGACCCAGTACTTC. The encoded protein is CASSYPISGGRETQYF.

This sequence joins TRBV18 and TRBJ1-2; D may be TRBD1 (5 bases). V was cut by 3 bases and J by 2 bases, with 13 bases left in between. Germline lookup yields CDR1 KGHSH and CDR2 LQKENI. This CDR3 region has 15 residues. The CDR3 protein is CASSPGARPNYGYTF. The CDR3 DNA is TGTGCCAGCTCACCTGGGGCCCGGCCGAACTATGGCTACACCTTC.

V and J are TRBV28 and TRBJ2-1; 11 nucleotides line up with TRBD2. After removal of 2 bases from V and 3 bases from J, the junction contained 15 bases not matched to a gene. CDR1 is MDHEN and CDR2 is SYDVKM in the germline V gene. CDR3 length: 20 residues. The CDR3 loop reads CASSLGGWLAGGGGYNEQFF. The CDR3 DNA follows: TGTGCCAGCAGTTTAGGGGGCTGGCTAGCGGGAGGAGGTGGCTACAATGAGCAGTTCTTC.

The chain links TRBV7-9 to TRBJ2-7, with 10 bases fitting TRBD2. CDR1 is SEHNR, CDR2 FQNEAQ, per germline (reference sequence). V lost 5 bases and J lost 4; bases outside the gene matches: 8. The CDR3 length is 15 residues. DNA of the CDR3: TGTGCCAGCAGCCGTTCTAGCGGGAGTAGTTACGAGCAGTACTTC. It specifies CASSRSSGSSYEQYF.

The genes are TRBV11-2 and TRBJ1-4, with 11 bases matching TRBD1. The length of the CDR3 is 16 residues. CDR1 is SGHAT, CDR2 FQNNGV, per germline. J was trimmed by 7 bases and V by 5 bases; bases with no gene match: 9. This chain's CDR3 is CASSHPLGTGGEKLFF. The CDR3 bases are TGTGCCAGCAGCCATCCTTTAGGGACAGGGGGTGAAAAACTGTTTTTT.

The genes are TRBV18 and TRBJ2-3; 9 bases map to TRBD2. The CDR3 extends over 16 amino acids. J was trimmed by 1 base and V by 4 bases; bases with no gene match: 6. CDR1 and CDR2 (germline): KGHSH, LQKENI. For the CDR3, the DNA is TGTGCCAGCTCACAGACTAGCGGAGGGCGCACAGATACGCAGTATTTT. This codes for CASSQTSGGRTDTQYF.

Comment on this clone: Other DNA sequences in this specimen translate into the identical CDR3. The gene calls are TRBV5-4 and TRBJ2-1; TRBD1 matches 8 bases. CDR1 is SGHNT, CDR2 YYREEE, per germline (reference sequence). The junction had 7 bases not matched to a gene; V was cut back by 4 bases and J by 4 bases. This CDR3 has 15 residues. CDR3 protein: CASSPGQGSYNEQFF. DNA for the CDR3: TGTGCCAGCAGCCCCGGACAGGGATCATACAATGAGCAGTTCTTC. The variable domain in full, with the rest retrieved from reference TRBV5-4 and TRBJ2-1, is ETGVTQSPTHLIKTRGQQVTLRCSSQSGHNTVSWYQQALGQGPQFIFQYYREEENGRGNFPPRFSGLQFPNYSSELNVNALELDDSALYLCASSPGQGSYNEQFFGPGTRLTVL.

The chain employs TRBV6-5 and TRBJ1-4; no clear D gene. V was pared by 4 bases and J by 14 bases, with 14 bases between. This CDR3 spans 12 amino acids. The germline V gene encodes CDR1 MNHEY and CDR2 SVGAGI. CDR3 sequence (DNA): TGTGCCAGCAGTTCCGTGGGAGGGTTCCTGTTTTTT. It encodes CASSSVGGFLFF.

V is TRBV27 and J is TRBJ2-3, with TRBD1 matching 8 bases. The CDR3 covers 14 residues. J gave up 8 bases and V 4 bases, and 8 bases lay outside the gene matches. Per germline, CDR1 MNHEY and CDR2 SMNVEV (reference sequence). The CDR3 region has the DNA TGTGCCAGCAGTTCAAGAGGACAGGGTGGTACGCAGTATTTT. Translating it yields CASSSRGQGGTQYF.

This clone was found once. This chain links TRBV2 with TRBJ2-7; D remains ambiguous. Trimming removed 5 bases at V and 7 bases at J, with 18 bases between. This CDR3 has 14 amino acids. Germline V gene sequence: CDR1 SNHLY, CDR2 FYNNEI. CDR3 sequence: CASSQKGLVGEQYF. CDR3 coding DNA: TGTGCCAGCAGTCAGAAGGGATTAGTGGGGGAGCAGTACTTC.

The chain carries TRBV28 and TRBJ1-3; no definite D call. This CDR3 has 15 amino acids. Germline V lookup: CDR1 MDHEN, CDR2 SYDVKM. The V gene lost 4 bases and the J gene lost 4 bases, with 14 bases spanning the gap. CDR3 DNA sequence: TGTGCCAGCAGTTATATTCGGACGGTGGGAAACACCATATATTTT. It yields the protein CASSYIRTVGNTIYF.

The rearrangement joins TRBV28 to TRBJ2-1, with 9 nucleotides matching TRBD1. With V trimmed by 5 bases and J by 6 bases, 8 bases remained unmatched. CDR3 size: 15 residues. Germline CDR1 MDHEN, CDR2 SYDVKM. CDR3 bases: TGTGCCAGCAGTCCCCCGGGACAGGGTTCCAATGAGCAGTTCTTC. It translates to CASSPPGQGSNEQFF.

J is TRBJ2-5 and V is TRBV6-6, with 10 bases matching TRBD2. The CDR3 is 16 residues long. V shed 2 bases and J 3 bases; nucleotides not matched to a gene: 6. Per germline, CDR1 MNHNY and CDR2 SVGAGI (reference sequence). CDR3 amino acids: CASSYPRTSGEETQYF. As DNA, the CDR3 is TGTGCCAGCAGTTACCCAAGGACTAGCGGCGAAGAGACCCAGTACTTC.